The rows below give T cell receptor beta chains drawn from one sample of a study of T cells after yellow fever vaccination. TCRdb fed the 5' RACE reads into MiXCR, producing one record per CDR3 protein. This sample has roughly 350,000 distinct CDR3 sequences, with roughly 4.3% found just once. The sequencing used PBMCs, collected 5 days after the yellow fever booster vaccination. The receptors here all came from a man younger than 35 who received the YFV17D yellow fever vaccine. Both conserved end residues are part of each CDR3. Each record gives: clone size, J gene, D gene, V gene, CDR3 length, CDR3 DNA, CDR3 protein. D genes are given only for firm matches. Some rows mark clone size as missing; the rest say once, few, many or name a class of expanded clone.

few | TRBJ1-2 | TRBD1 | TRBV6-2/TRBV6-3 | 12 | TGTGCCAGCAGCCGGACAGGCTCCACTTACACCTTC | CASSRTGSTYTF
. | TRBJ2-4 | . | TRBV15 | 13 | TGTGCCACCAGCAGAGGTACCGACAACATTCAGTACTTC | CATSRGTDNIQYF
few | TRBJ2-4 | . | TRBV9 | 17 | TGTGCCAGCAGCCCCCCTAGTGGTAGGATGGCCAAAAACATTCAGTACTTC | CASSPPSGRMAKNIQYF
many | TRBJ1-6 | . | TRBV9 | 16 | TGTGCCAGCAGCGTAGCGGCCACCCGATATAATTCACCCCTCCACTTT | CASSVAATRYNSPLHF
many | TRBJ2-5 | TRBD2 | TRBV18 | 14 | TGTGCCAGCTCACCAGGAAGCGGGAGAGAGACCCAGTACTTC | CASSPGSGRETQYF
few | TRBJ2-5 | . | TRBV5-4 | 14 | TGTGCCAGCAGCTTGGATCTCGTCACAGTGGCCCAGTACTTC | CASSLDLVTVAQYF
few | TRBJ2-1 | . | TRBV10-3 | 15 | TGTGCCATCAGTCGGACGGGCAGCTCCTACAATGAGCAGTTCTTC | CAISRTGSSYNEQFF
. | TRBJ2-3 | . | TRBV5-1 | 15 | TGCGCCAGCACCCCGACCCCCCTAGCGCTGGGTACGCAGTATTTT | CASTPTPLALGTQYF
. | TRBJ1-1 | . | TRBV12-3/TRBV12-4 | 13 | TGTGCCAGCAGTCCTCATGGGGCGTCTGAAGCTTTCTTT | CASSPHGASEAFF
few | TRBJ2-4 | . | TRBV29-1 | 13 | TGCAGCGTTGAAGAGGGACCTCGGGACATTCAGTACTTC | CSVEEGPRDIQYF
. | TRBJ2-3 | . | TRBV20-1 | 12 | TGCAGTGCTCCCGGACGTACAGATACGCAGTATTTT | CSAPGRTDTQYF
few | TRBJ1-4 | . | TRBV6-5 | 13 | TGTGCCACCGGGAGGGACCGAGGTGAAAAACTGTTTTTT | CATGRDRGEKLFF
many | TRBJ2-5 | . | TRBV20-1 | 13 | TGCAGTGCTAGGGGAGATAGACGAGAGACCCAGTACTTC | CSARGDRRETQYF